A single sample gave rise to the 32 T cell receptor beta chains below, sequenced in a study of cytomegalovirus exposure and HLA in healthy donors. 60 Vbeta and 13 Jbeta primers were used in PCR. Using immunoSEQ multiplex PCR, the repertoire was profiled, and TCRdb retains in-frame clones only, with some absent. This sample yields approximately 78,000 clones, of which roughly 84% are seen a single time; roughly 2.4% belongs to the top ten. Sequenced sample: PBMCs. The source of these receptors is a woman aged 50 to 65 in good health and CMV-seronegative.

This clone was picked up one time. The chain is built from TRBV29-1 and TRBJ1-1, with D unclear. CDR1 and CDR2 (germline): SQVTM, ANQGSEA. This CDR3 has 12 residues. With 5 bases removed from V and 5 bases from J, the gap between germline ends came to 12 bases. CDR3 in DNA: TGCAGCGTTAGATGGGCGGGTACTGAAGCTTTCTTT. It yields the protein CSVRWAGTEAFF.

This chain links TRBV5-6 with TRBJ2-5; unclear D gene. There are 11 residues in the CDR3. The V and J ends lost 3 bases and 2 bases respectively, with 2 bases between them. Germline V gene lookup returns CDR1 SGHDT and CDR2 YYEEEE. CDR3 nucleotide sequence: TGTGCCAGCAGCTCTCAAGAGACCCAGTACTTC. Its translation: CASSSQETQYF. The full variable domain, rest sourced from reference TRBV5-6 and TRBJ2-5, is DAGVTQSPTHLIKTRGQQVTLRCSPKSGHDTVSWYQQALGQGPQFIFQYYEEEERQRGNFPDRFSGHQFPNYSSELNVNALLLGDSALYLCASSSQETQYFGPGTRLLVL.

The V and J genes are TRBV15 and TRBJ1-1, with D possibly being TRBD1 (5 bases). This CDR3 is built from 15 residues. Deletions cut 3 bases from V and 3 bases from J, with 14 bases between. Germline loops: CDR1 LNHNV, CDR2 YYDKDF (reference sequence). CDR3 in amino acids: CATSREGLGYTEAFF. The CDR3 nucleotides are TGTGCCACCAGCAGGGAGGGGCTGGGGTACACTGAAGCTTTCTTT.

The chain combines TRBV6-1 with TRBJ1-1, with 7 positions matching TRBD1. Trimming cost V 5 bases and J 8 bases; bases outside gene matches: 5. This CDR3 has 12 amino acids. Germline lookup yields CDR1 MNHNS and CDR2 SASEGT. DNA for the CDR3: TGTGCCAGCAGTCCCCGGACAGGAGAAGCTTTCTTT. This gives the protein CASSPRTGEAFF.

V and J are TRBV14 and TRBJ1-1, with 7 positions matching TRBD1. Germline CDR1 reads SGHDN; CDR2 reads FVKESK. CDR3 length: 15 residues. V lost 4 bases, J lost 5 bases, and 10 bases stayed unmatched. CDR3 in amino acids: CASSPHRGVGTEAFF. DNA of the CDR3: TGTGCCAGCAGCCCCCACAGGGGAGTGGGGACTGAAGCTTTCTTT.

This rearrangement joins TRBV2 to TRBJ2-7; a weak D match, TRBD1 (5 bases). The CDR3 is 15 amino acids. V was shortened by 3 bases and J by 5 bases, with 17 bases between the two germline ends. Germline-derived CDR1 and CDR2 are SNHLY and FYNNEI. CDR3 coding DNA: TGTGCCAGCAGTGAGGGGCAAACTATACACCACGAGCAGTACGTC. Translation gives CASSEGQTIHHEQYV.

The V call is TRBV5-1, the J call TRBJ2-1; TRBD1 aligns across 7 bases. V gave up 0 bases and J gave up 4 bases; unmatched junction bases: 7. CDR3 length: 16 residues. Looked up from germline, CDR1 is SGHRS and CDR2 is YFSETQ. CDR3 nucleotide sequence: TGCGCCAGCAGCTTGGAGGGCAGGGGGTCTTACAATGAGCAGTTCTTC. It specifies CASSLEGRGSYNEQFF.

This chain joins TRBV5-6 and TRBJ1-5; 8 nucleotides agree with TRBD1. The CDR3 sequence is 19 residues long. CDR1 is SGHDT and CDR2 is YYEEEE in the germline V gene. V gave up 1 base and J gave up 0 bases; unmatched junction bases: 12. CDR3 nucleotide sequence: TGTGCCAGCAGCTTGCGGCCCCTAACAGGGGGTTATAGCAATCAGCCCCAGCATTTT. This sequence encodes CASSLRPLTGGYSNQPQHF.

Turning to this clone: A read error may produce the germline difference seen at one junction end. The rearrangement joins TRBV7-2 to TRBJ1-1, with 7 bases matching TRBD1. The CDR3 consists of 15 residues. CDR1 and CDR2 from the germline V gene are SGHTA and FQGNSA. CDR3 DNA: TGTGCCAGCAGCCAGAGCACAGGGGTGAACACTGAAGTTTTCTTT. Amino acid sequence: CASSQSTGVNTEVFF. The full variable domain, completed using reference TRBV7-2 and TRBJ1-1, is GAGVSQSPSNKVTEKGKDVELRCDPISGHTALYWYRQSLGQGLEFLIYFQGNSAPDKSGLPSDRFSAERTGGSVSTLTIQRTQQEDSAVYLCASSQSTGVNTEVFFGQGTRLTVV.

A single count supports this clone. The chain joins TRBV4-2 to TRBJ2-3, with 8 bases matching TRBD2. The V gene's germline CDR1 is LGHNA and CDR2 YNFKEQ. V gave up 0 bases and J gave up 1 base; unmatched junction bases: 9. The length of the CDR3 is 18 residues. CDR3 DNA sequence: TGTGCCAGCAGCCAAGATCTAAGCGGGGGTCCCCGCACAGATACGCAGTATTTT. Translating it yields CASSQDLSGGPRTDTQYF.

The chain uses TRBV28 and TRBJ1-2; D is unresolved. Germline V lookup: CDR1 MDHEN, CDR2 SYDVKM. The CDR3 loop spans 12 amino acids. V shed 3 bases and J shed 5 bases, with 7 bases lying between them. CDR3 protein: CASSFPQYGYTF. In nucleotides, the CDR3 is TGTGCCAGCAGTTTCCCCCAATATGGCTACACCTTC.

The CDR3 loop is CASSRTGLRNQPQHF. The CDR3, as DNA: TGTGCCAGCAGCCGGACAGGGTTAAGAAATCAGCCCCAGCATTTT. The chain couples TRBV28 to TRBJ1-5, with 8 nucleotides matching TRBD1. The germline V gene encodes CDR1 MDHEN and CDR2 SYDVKM. The CDR3 is 15 residues long. Trimming removed 6 bases from V and 4 bases from J; junction bases left unmatched: 8.

CDR3 loop: CASRKTGNTDTQYF. DNA of the CDR3: TGTGCCAGCAGGAAGACAGGGAACACAGATACGCAGTATTTT. The V gene is TRBV6-6, the J gene TRBJ2-3; 7 positions agree with TRBD1. V lost 6 bases, J lost 2 bases, and 5 bases stayed unmatched. Germline V gene lookup returns CDR1 MNHNY and CDR2 SVGAGI (reference sequence). There are 14 residues in the CDR3.

V and J are TRBV4-2 and TRBJ1-5, with D perhaps TRBD1 (6 bases). The germline V and J ends were trimmed by 4 bases and 0 bases, with 10 bases remaining between them. The CDR3 runs 15 residues. Germline CDR1 reads LGHNA; CDR2 reads YNFKEQ. In DNA, the CDR3 is TGTGCCAGCAGCCTAGGACAGACTAGCAATCAGCCCCAGCATTTT. Translation gives CASSLGQTSNQPQHF.

The rearrangement joins TRBV6-5 to TRBJ2-1; TRBD2 might be the D (6 bases). CDR1 and CDR2 from the germline V gene are MNHEY and SVGAGI. V lost 0 bases and J 10 bases, leaving 13 bases between the germline ends. The CDR3 is made up of 14 amino acids. The CDR3 protein is CASSYSGSGEEQFF. CDR3 bases: TGTGCCAGCAGTTACTCGGGGTCGGGGGAAGAGCAGTTCTTC.

The rearrangement joins TRBV7-3 to TRBJ2-2; 10 bases map to TRBD2. The V segment lost 4 bases and the J segment 7 bases; nucleotides outside the gene matches: 9. The CDR3 is made up of 16 amino acids. Germline values: CDR1 SGHTA, CDR2 FQGTGA. CDR3 bases: TGTGCCAGCAGCTCCGGGACTAGCGTTGTAGGCGGGGAGCTGTTTTTT. It yields the protein CASSSGTSVVGGELFF.

The chain links TRBV2 to TRBJ2-7; TRBD2 agrees at 9 bases. J was trimmed by 6 bases and V by 8 bases; bases with no gene match: 5. Looked up from germline, CDR1 is SNHLY and CDR2 is FYNNEI. The CDR3 spans 12 residues. The CDR3 DNA follows: TGTGCCAGCGGGCTAGCGGGGTTCGAGCAGTACGTC. This gives the protein CASGLAGFEQYV.

This rearrangement joins TRBV6-1 to TRBJ2-7; D may be TRBD1 (6 bases). This CDR3 comprises 12 residues. Germline CDR1 and CDR2: MNHNS and SASEGT. With 1 base removed from V and 11 bases from J, the gap between germline ends came to 12 bases. The CDR3 sequence is CASSEVLGAEYF. For the CDR3, the DNA is TGTGCCAGCAGTGAAGTTTTGGGGGCGGAGTACTTC.

This chain links TRBV6-5 with TRBJ2-7; D gene ambiguous. The CDR3 length is 13 residues. Germline assignment: CDR1 MNHEY and CDR2 SVGAGI. V was clipped by 4 bases and J by 3 bases, with 10 bases between them. The CDR3 region has the DNA TGTGCCAGCAGTTCAGGTATCCACTACGAGCAGTACTTC. Residues: CASSSGIHYEQYF.

The chain recombines TRBV7-9 with TRBJ2-1; 8 nucleotides match TRBD1. CDR1 SEHNR and CDR2 FQNEAQ come from the germline V gene (reference sequence). The CDR3 length is 15 residues. Trimming at V came to 4 bases and at J to 8 bases, leaving 10 bases not matched to a gene. CDR3 sequence reads: CASSWTGLSTDEQFF. The CDR3 DNA follows: TGTGCCAGCAGCTGGACAGGGCTCTCCACAGATGAGCAGTTCTTC.

About this clone: The junction differs from germline at one of its ends, possibly a read error. The V call is TRBV7-7, the J call TRBJ2-2; 9 nucleotides agree with TRBD1. Looked up from germline, CDR1 is SSHAT and CDR2 is FNYEAQ (reference sequence). The CDR3 covers 18 residues. CDR3 in amino acids: CASSFPGQGSLLHRGAVF. CDR3 nucleotide sequence: TGTGCTAGCAGCTTCCCGGGACAGGGATCTCTTTTGCACCGGGGAGCTGTTTTT. Full variable domain (rest looked up from reference TRBV7-7 and TRBJ2-2): GAGVSQSPRYKVTKRGQDVTLRCDPISSHATLYWYQQALGQGPEFLTYFNYEAQPDKSGLPSDRFSAERPEGSISTLTIQRTEQRDSAMYRCASSFPGQGSLLHRGAVFGEGSRLTVL.

V usage is TRBV19 and J usage is TRBJ1-5; TRBD1 might be the D (5 bases). The V end lost 0 bases, the J end lost 0 bases, and 21 bases lay between the germline ends. In germline, CDR1 is LNHDA, CDR2 SQIVND (reference sequence). The CDR3 loop spans 20 amino acids. The CDR3 is CASSIEAGGRGTHSNQPQHF. The CDR3 nucleotides are TGTGCCAGTAGTATAGAGGCTGGAGGCCGCGGGACCCATAGCAATCAGCCCCAGCATTTT.

The chain uses TRBV29-1 and TRBJ1-2; TRBD1 agrees at 7 bases. The V and J ends lost 4 bases and 8 bases, in that order; junction bases with no gene match: 4. The CDR3 extends over 11 amino acids. Germline V gene sequence: CDR1 SQVTM, CDR2 ANQGSEA. The CDR3, as DNA: TGCAGCGTTGGACAGGGAGCAGGCTACACCTTC. As protein: CSVGQGAGYTF.

The V gene is TRBV7-9, the J gene TRBJ1-2; 8 bases match TRBD1. With 4 bases clipped from V and 7 bases from J, the junction kept 5 bases outside the gene matches. This CDR3 is 13 amino acids long. Looked up from germline, CDR1 is SEHNR and CDR2 is FQNEAQ (reference sequence). Here the CDR3 reads CASSSQGAAGYTF. The CDR3 region has the DNA TGTGCCAGCAGCTCCCAGGGGGCGGCTGGCTACACCTTC.

The chain uses TRBV6-5 and TRBJ2-3; D remains ambiguous. Per germline, CDR1 MNHEY and CDR2 SVGAGI. The CDR3 loop spans 14 amino acids. V lost 4 bases and J lost 2, with 10 bases in between. Written as DNA, the CDR3 is TGTGCCAGCAGTTTGGCGGCAGTCACAGATACGCAGTATTTT. The encoded protein is CASSLAAVTDTQYF.

The genes are TRBV11-2 and TRBJ2-7, with 7 bases identical to TRBD2. This CDR3 has 15 amino acids. CDR1 and CDR2 from the germline V gene are SGHAT and FQNNGV. With V trimmed by 5 bases and J by 2 bases, 9 bases remained unmatched. The CDR3 nucleotides read TGTGCCAGCAGCCTGGGGGGGGTTGGGACCTACGAGCAGTACTTC. It codes for CASSLGGVGTYEQYF. The full variable domain, completed using reference TRBV11-2 and TRBJ2-7, is EAGVAQSPRYKIIEKRQSVAFWCNPISGHATLYWYQQILGQGPKLLIQFQNNGVVDDSQLPKDRFSAERLKGVDSTLKIQPAKLEDSAVYLCASSLGGVGTYEQYFGPGTRLTVT.

Only a few counts were recorded for this clone. CDR3 protein: CALMGQGNTEAFF. The CDR3 DNA follows: TGTGCCCTCATGGGACAGGGGAACACTGAAGCTTTCTTT. This sequence joins TRBV6-4 and TRBJ1-1; 9 nucleotides align to TRBD1. The CDR3 runs 13 residues. Trimming took 11 bases from V and 1 from J; bases not matched to a gene: 5. The germline gives CDR1 MRHNA, CDR2 SNTAGT.

The chain has TRBV2 and TRBJ1-4; D is perhaps TRBD1 (6 bases). CDR3 length: 14 residues. From germline, CDR1 is SNHLY and CDR2 FYNNEI. V was clipped by 7 bases and J by 2 bases, with 11 bases between them. For the CDR3, the DNA is TGTGCCAGCAAAAACAGGGAGACTAATGAAAAACTGTTTTTT. Protein sequence: CASKNRETNEKLFF. The complete variable domain, with remaining parts taken from reference TRBV2 and TRBJ1-4, reads EPEVTQTPSHQVTQMGQEVILRCVPISNHLYFYWYRQILGQKVEFLVSFYNNEISEKSEIFDDQFSVERPDGSNFTLKIRSTKLEDSAMYFCASKNRETNEKLFFGSGTQLSVL.

The chain links TRBV5-6 to TRBJ1-6, with TRBD1 matching over 7 bases. The CDR3 sequence is 14 residues long. The ends lost 2 bases at V and 5 bases at J; junction bases unmatched: 1. Germline V gene sequence: CDR1 SGHDT, CDR2 YYEEEE. This CDR3 reads CASSFRGNNSPLHF. As DNA, the CDR3 is TGTGCCAGCAGCTTCAGGGGGAATAATTCACCCCTCCACTTT.

The chain links TRBV7-6 to TRBJ2-2, with 12 bases fitting TRBD2. From germline, CDR1 is SGHVS and CDR2 FNYEAQ. V shed 4 bases and J 6 bases; nucleotides not matched to a gene: 9. The length of the CDR3 is 17 residues. CDR3 sequence: CASSWKTSGRISGELFF. The CDR3, as DNA: TGTGCCAGCAGCTGGAAGACTAGCGGGAGAATATCCGGGGAGCTGTTTTTT.

This clone was seen once. The chain combines TRBV7-2 with TRBJ1-5; D might be TRBD1 (6 bases). CDR1 is SGHTA, CDR2 FQGNSA, per germline. V lost 1 base to trimming and J lost 4 bases, with 11 bases between them. This CDR3 region has 15 residues. CDR3 DNA: TGTGCCAGCAGCTTAGGTGGACAGCCTAATCAGCCCCAGCATTTT. It is translated as CASSLGGQPNQPQHF.

The chain has TRBV28 and TRBJ1-4; maybe TRBD1 (5 bases). The CDR3 runs to 19 residues. V gave up 5 bases and J gave up 2 bases, with 24 bases separating them. Germline CDR1 and CDR2: MDHEN and SYDVKM. The CDR3 protein is CASSRDRSGGRRTNEKLFF. CDR3 in DNA: TGTGCCAGCAGTCGGGACCGATCGGGAGGGAGGAGGACTAATGAAAAACTGTTTTTT.